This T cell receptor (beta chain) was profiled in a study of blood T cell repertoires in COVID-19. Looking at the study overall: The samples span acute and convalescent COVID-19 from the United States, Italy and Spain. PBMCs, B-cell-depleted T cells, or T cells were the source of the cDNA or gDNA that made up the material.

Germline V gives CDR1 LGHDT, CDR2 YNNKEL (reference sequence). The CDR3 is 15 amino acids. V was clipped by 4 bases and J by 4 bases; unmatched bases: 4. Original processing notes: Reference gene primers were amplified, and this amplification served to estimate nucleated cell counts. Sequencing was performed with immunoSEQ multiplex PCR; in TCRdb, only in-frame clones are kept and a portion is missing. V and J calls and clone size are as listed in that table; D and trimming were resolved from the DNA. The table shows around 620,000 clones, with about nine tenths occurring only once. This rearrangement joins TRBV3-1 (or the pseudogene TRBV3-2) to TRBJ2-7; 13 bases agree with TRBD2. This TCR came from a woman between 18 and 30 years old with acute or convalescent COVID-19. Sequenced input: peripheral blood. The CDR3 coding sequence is TGTGCCAGCAGCCCGGGACTAGCGGGGTGGTACGAGCAGTACTTC. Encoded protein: CASSPGLAGWYEQYF.